The 4 T cell receptor beta chains listed next were all sequenced from one sample in a study of radiation and T cells in renal cell carcinoma. Libraries were prepared by immunoSEQ multiplex PCR; TCRdb keeps only in-frame clonotypes and omits some of them. The sample comprises about 130,000 clones, 65% to 85% of which are singletons, and about 5.3% rests with the top ten. Time point given: blood 2 weeks post-SBRT. Treatment indicated: 15 Gy SBRT to primary tumor, nephrectomy 4 weeks later. This sample comprised blood, obtained from a patient whose treatment included radiotherapy and nephrectomy. The receptors originated from a man aged 50 or older with renal cell carcinoma.

This clone was detected a few times. This chain connects TRBV5-1 to TRBJ1-2, with D perhaps matching TRBD1 (5 bases). Germline V gene lookup returns CDR1 SGHRS and CDR2 YFSETQ. The V end was cut by 7 bases, the J end by 2 bases, with 9 bases between. The CDR3 runs 12 residues. The DNA of the CDR3 is TGCGCCAGCTCGGACACGAACTATGGCTACACCTTC. Its translation is CASSDTNYGYTF.

This clone was counted once. The chain combines TRBV2 with TRBJ1-3; unclear D gene. V lost 3 bases and J 0 bases, leaving 15 bases between the germline ends. CDR3 length: 17 residues. Germline-derived CDR1 and CDR2 are SNHLY and FYNNEI. The CDR3 is CASSDIGPSNSGNTIYF. Written as DNA, the CDR3 is TGTGCCAGCAGTGATATTGGTCCGTCCAACTCTGGAAACACCATATATTTT.

The J gene is TRBJ1-1, the V gene TRBV29-1, with unresolved D. The length of the CDR3 is 13 residues. The germline CDR1 and CDR2 sequences are SQVTM and ANQGSEA. With 8 bases removed from V and 2 bases from J, the gap between germline ends came to 15 bases. The CDR3 bases are TGCAGCCCGGCGAAGGGTACAAACACTGAAGCTTTCTTT. Its protein is CSPAKGTNTEAFF.

The rearrangement links TRBV4-3 to TRBJ1-2; D uncertain. This CDR3 contains 15 residues. Germline CDR1 and CDR2: LGHNA and YSLEER. V lost 0 bases and J 4 bases, leaving 12 bases between the germline ends. The CDR3, as DNA: TGCGCCAGCAGCCAAGATCTGGAAGTAGTCTATGGCTACACCTTC. Translating gives CASSQDLEVVYGYTF.